This T cell receptor (beta chain) was identified during a study of regulatory T cells in long-lasting Graves disease. With regard to this clonotype: Antigen specificity is unknown.

General study points: Persistent disease showed a preference for TRBV28, TRBJ1-2 and TRBJ2-5. The researchers studied only peripheral blood, not thyroid tissue. Relative to newly diagnosed Graves' patients, persistent ones had lower TCR diversity.

Time point indicated: newly diagnosed GD, antithyroid drugs for less than 3 months. RNA isolated from PBMCs was used to make the TCR library. Relying on iRepertoire HTBI primers and Arm-PCR of CDR3 regions, the team built TCR beta libraries. In TCRdb, the multiplex PCR reads were re-called with MiXCR into one record per CDR3 protein. The sample contains about 430,000 distinct CDR3 sequences, over 14% of which appear only once. CDR1 is SGHNT, CDR2 YENEEA, per germline. The length of the CDR3 is 13 residues. The same data also contributed to another study, on T cells in Graves' hyperthyroidism and ophthalmopathy.

The specimen was peripheral blood mononuclear cells (PBMCs), collected at new diagnosis, from a patient treated with antithyroid drugs. This TCR was recovered from a woman aged 40-49 years with Graves disease. The V and J genes are TRBV11-3 and TRBJ2-5; D remains unclear. The better agreement between TRBJ2-7 and the DNA end casts doubt on the J call. This CDR3 reads CASSQDHLYEQYV. The CDR3 nucleotides are TGTGCCAGCAGCCAAGATCACCTCTACGAGCAGTACGTC.